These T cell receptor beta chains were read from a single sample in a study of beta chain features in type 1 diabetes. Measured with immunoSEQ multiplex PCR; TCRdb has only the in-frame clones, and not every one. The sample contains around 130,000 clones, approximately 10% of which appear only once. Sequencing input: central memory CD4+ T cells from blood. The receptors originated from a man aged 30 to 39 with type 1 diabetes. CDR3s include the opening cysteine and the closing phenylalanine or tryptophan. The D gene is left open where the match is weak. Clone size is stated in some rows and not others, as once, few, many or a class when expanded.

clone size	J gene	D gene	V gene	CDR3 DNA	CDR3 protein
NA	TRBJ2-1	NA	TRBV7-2	TGTGCCAGCAGCTTAGTGGCGGCTCCTTACGATGAGCAGTTCTTC	CASSLVAAPYDEQFF
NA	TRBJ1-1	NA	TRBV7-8	TGTGCCAGCAGCTTAGTAGCACCTGAAGCTTTCTTT	CASSLVAPEAFF
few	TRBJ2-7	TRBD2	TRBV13	TGTGCCAGCAGCGGGGGGAGGGAGAGCTACTACGAGCAGTACTTC	CASSGGRESYYEQYF
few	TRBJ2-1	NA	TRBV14	TGTGCCAGCAGCCGGGTGGGGCCCTACAATGAGCAGTTCTTC	CASSRVGPYNEQFF
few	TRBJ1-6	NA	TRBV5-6	TGTGCCAGCAGCCTAAACCACGGGGTAGTAAATTCACCCCTCCACTTT	CASSLNHGVVNSPLHF
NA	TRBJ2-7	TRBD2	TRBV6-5	TGTGCCAGCAGCGAGCGGGGGTTCTACGAGCAGTACTTC	CASSERGFYEQYF
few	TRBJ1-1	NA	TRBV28	TGTGCCAGCAGTTCTACCGGACAGTCAAACACTGAAGCTTTCTTT	CASSSTGQSNTEAFF
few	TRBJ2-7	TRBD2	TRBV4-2	TGTGCCAGCAGCCAAGGTGGTGGGGGGGCCTACGAGCAGTACTTC	CASSQGGGGAYEQYF
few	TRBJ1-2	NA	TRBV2	TGTGCCAGCAGTGAGCGGGTTAACTATGGCTACACCTTC	CASSERVNYGYTF
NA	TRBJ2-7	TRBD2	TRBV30	TGTGCCTGGCTGGGCGGGGGCGAGCAGTACTTC	CAWLGGGEQYF
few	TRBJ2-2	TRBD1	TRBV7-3	TGTGCCAGCAGCGCCCCCGGGACAGGGGGCACCGGGGAGCTGTTTTTT	CASSAPGTGGTGELFF
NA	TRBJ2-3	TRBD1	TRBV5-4	TGTGCCAGCAGCCCGGACAGGGGGCTGGATACGCAGTATTTT	CASSPDRGLDTQYF
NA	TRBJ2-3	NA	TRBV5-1	TGCGCCAGCAGGGACAACGTAGATACGCAGTATTTT	CASRDNVDTQYF
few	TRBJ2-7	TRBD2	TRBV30	TGTGCCTGGAGTGGCGGGGGGGGCGAGCAGTACTTC	CAWSGGGGEQYF
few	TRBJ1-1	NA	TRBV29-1	TGCAGCGTTGAACAACAGGGGAACACTGAAGCTTTCTTT	CSVEQQGNTEAFF
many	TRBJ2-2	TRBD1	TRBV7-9	TGTGCCAGCCAGGGGGTGAACACCGGGGAGCTGTTTTTT	CASQGVNTGELFF
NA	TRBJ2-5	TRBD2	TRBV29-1	TGCAGCGTTGGTATTAGCGGGGGTCCAAAAGAGACCCAGTACTTC	CSVGISGGPKETQYF